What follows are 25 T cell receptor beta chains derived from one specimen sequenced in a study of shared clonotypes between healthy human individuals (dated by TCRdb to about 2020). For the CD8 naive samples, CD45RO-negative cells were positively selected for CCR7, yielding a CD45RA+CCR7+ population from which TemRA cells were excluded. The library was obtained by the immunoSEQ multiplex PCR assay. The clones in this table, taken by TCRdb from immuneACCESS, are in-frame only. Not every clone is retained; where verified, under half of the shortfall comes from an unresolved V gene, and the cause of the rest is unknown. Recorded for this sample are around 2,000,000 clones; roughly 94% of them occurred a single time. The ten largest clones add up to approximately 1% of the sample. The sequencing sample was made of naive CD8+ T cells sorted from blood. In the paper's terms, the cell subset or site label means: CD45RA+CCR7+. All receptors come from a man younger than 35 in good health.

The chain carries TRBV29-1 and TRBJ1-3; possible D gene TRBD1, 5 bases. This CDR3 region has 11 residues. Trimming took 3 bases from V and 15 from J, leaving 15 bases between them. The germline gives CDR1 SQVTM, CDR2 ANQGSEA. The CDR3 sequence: CSVESRGTPYF. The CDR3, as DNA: TGCAGCGTTGAGTCCCGAGGGACTCCATATTTT.

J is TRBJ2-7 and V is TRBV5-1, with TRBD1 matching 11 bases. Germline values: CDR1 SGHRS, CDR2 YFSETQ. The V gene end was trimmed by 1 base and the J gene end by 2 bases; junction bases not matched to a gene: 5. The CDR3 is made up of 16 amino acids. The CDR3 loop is CASSLSPGQGAYEQYF. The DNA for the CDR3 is TGCGCCAGCAGCTTGTCCCCGGGACAGGGGGCCTACGAGCAGTACTTC.

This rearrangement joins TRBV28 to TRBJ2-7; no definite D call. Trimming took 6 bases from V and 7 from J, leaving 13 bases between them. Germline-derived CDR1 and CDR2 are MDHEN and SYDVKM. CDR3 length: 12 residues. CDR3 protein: CASRFFSGEQYF. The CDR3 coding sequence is TGTGCCAGCAGATTCTTCAGTGGGGAGCAGTACTTC.

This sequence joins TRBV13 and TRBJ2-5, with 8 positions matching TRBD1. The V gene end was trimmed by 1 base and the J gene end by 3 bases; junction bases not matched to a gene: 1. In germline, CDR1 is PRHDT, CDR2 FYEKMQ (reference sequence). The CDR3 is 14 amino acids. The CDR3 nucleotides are TGTGCCAGCAGCTTAGAGACAGGGGAAGAGACCCAGTACTTC. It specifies CASSLETGEETQYF.

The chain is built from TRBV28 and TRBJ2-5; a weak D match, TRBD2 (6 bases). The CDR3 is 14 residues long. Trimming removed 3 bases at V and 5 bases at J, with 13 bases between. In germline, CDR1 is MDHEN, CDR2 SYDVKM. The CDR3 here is CASSFLREVETQYF. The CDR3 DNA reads TGTGCCAGCAGTTTCCTCAGGGAGGTGGAGACCCAGTACTTC.

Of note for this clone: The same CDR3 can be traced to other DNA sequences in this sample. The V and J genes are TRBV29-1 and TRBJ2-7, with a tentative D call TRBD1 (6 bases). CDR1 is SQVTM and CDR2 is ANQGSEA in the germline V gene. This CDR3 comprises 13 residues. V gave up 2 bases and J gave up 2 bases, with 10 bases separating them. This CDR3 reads CSVETGSPYEQYF. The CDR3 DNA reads TGCAGCGTTGAAACAGGGTCGCCCTACGAGCAGTACTTC.

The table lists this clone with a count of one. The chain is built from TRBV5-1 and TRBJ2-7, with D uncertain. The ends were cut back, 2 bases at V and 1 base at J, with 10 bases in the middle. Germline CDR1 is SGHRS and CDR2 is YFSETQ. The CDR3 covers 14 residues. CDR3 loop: CASSFDLWSYEQYF. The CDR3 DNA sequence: TGCGCCAGCAGCTTTGACCTTTGGTCCTACGAGCAGTACTTC.

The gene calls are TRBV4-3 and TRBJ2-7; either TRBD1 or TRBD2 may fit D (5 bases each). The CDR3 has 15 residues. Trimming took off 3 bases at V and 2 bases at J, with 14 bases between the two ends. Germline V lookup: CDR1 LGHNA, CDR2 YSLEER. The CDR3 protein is CASSHLTGGTYEQYF. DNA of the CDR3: TGCGCCAGCAGCCACCTCACTGGGGGTACCTACGAGCAGTACTTC.

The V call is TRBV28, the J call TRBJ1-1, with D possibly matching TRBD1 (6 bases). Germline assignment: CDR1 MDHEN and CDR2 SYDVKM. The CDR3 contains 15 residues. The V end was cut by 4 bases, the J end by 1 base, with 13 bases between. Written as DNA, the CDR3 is TGTGCCAGCAGTTCTAACACAGGGACGAACACTGAAGCTTTCTTT. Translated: CASSSNTGTNTEAFF.

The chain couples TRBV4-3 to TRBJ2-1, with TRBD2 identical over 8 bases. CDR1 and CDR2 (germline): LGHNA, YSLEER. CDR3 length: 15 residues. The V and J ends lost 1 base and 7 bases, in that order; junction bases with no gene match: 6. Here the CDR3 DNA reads TGCGCCAGCAGCCAAGTCCAGCGGGAGTTTAATGAGCAGTTCTTC. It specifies CASSQVQREFNEQFF.

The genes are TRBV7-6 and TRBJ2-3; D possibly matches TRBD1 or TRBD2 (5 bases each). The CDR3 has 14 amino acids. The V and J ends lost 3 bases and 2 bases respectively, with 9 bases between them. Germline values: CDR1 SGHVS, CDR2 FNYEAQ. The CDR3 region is CASSFRDPTDTQYF. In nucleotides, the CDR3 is TGTGCCAGCAGCTTCCGGGACCCCACAGATACGCAGTATTTT.

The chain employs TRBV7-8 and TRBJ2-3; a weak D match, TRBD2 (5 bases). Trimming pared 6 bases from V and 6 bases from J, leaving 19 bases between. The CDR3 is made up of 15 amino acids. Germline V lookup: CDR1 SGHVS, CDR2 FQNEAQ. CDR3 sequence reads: CASRSLAISSDTQYF. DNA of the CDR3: TGTGCCAGCAGAAGCCTAGCTATTTCATCCGATACGCAGTATTTT. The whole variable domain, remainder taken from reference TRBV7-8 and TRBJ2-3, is GAGVSQSPRYKVAKRGQDVALRCDPISGHVSLFWYQQALGQGPEFLTYFQNEAQLDKSGLPSDRFFAERPEGSVSTLKIQRTQQEDSAVYLCASRSLAISSDTQYFGPGTRLTVL.

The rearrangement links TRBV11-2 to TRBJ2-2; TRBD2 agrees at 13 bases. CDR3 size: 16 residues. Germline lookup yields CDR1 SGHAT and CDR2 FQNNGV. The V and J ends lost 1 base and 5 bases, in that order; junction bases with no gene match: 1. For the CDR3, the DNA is TGTGCCAGCAGCTTAGGGGGACTAGCGGGGACCGGGGAGCTGTTTTTT. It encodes CASSLGGLAGTGELFF.

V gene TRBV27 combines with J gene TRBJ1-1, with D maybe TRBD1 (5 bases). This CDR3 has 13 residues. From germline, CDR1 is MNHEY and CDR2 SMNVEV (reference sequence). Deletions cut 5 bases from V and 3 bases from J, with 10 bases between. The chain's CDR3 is CASSETGHTEAFF. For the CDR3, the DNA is TGTGCCAGCAGTGAGACGGGACACACTGAAGCTTTCTTT.

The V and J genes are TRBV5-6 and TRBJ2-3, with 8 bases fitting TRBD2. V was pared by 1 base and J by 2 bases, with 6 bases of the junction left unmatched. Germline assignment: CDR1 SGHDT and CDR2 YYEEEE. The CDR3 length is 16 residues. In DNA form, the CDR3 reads TGTGCCAGCAGCTTGTTCACTAGCGGTCTCACAGATACGCAGTATTTT. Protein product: CASSLFTSGLTDTQYF.

The chain's CDR3 is CAGREGANTGELFF. CDR3 DNA: TGTGCCGGACGGGAAGGTGCGAACACCGGGGAGCTGTTTTTT. The chain joins TRBV6-6 to TRBJ2-2; D possibly corresponds to TRBD2 (5 bases). Trimming shortened V by 11 bases and J by 0 bases, and 13 bases separated the two germline ends. The CDR3 has 14 amino acids. The germline V gene has CDR1 MNHNY and CDR2 SVGAGI (reference sequence).

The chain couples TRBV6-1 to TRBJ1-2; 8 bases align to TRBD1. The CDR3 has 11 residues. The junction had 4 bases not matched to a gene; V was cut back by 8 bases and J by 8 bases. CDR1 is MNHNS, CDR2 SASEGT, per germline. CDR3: CASGTGPGYTF. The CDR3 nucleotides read TGTGCCAGCGGGACAGGTCCAGGCTACACCTTC.

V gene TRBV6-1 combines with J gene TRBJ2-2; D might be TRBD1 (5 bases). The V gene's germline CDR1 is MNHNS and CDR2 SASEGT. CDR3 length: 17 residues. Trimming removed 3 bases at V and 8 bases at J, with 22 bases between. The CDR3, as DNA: TGTGCCAGCAGTGACGACTGGACGACGACATCAGGGGGGGAGCTGTTTTTT. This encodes CASSDDWTTTSGGELFF.

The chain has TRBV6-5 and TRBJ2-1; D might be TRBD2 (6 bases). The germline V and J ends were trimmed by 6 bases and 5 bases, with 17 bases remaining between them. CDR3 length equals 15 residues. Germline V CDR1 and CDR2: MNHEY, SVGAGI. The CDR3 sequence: CASSLGLPVNNEQFF. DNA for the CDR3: TGTGCCAGCAGCCTGGGACTTCCCGTCAACAATGAGCAGTTCTTC.

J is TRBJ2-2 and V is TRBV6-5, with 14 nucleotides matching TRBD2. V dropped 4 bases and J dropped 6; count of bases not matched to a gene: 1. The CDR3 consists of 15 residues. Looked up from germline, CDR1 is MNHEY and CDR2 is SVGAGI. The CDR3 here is CASSLGLAGAGELFF. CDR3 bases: TGTGCCAGCAGTTTGGGACTAGCGGGAGCCGGGGAGCTGTTTTTT.

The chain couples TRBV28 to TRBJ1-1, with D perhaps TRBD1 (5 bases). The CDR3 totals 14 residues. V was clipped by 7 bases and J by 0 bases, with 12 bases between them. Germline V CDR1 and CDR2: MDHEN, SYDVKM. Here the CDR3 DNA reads TGTGCCAGCACTACCGACAGTATGAACACTGAAGCTTTCTTT. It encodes CASTTDSMNTEAFF.

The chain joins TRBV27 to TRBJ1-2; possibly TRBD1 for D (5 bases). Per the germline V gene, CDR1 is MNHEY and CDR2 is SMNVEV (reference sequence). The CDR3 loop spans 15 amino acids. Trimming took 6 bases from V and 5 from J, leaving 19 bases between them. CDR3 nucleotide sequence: TGTGCCAGCAGAGTTTTGGGGGAGGACGGATATGGCTACACCTTC. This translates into CASRVLGEDGYGYTF.

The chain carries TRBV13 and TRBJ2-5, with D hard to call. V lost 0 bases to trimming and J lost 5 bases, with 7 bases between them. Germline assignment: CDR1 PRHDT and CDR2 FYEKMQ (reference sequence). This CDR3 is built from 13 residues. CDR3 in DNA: TGTGCCAGCAGCTTAGGGGTTCGGGAGACCCAGTACTTC. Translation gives CASSLGVRETQYF.

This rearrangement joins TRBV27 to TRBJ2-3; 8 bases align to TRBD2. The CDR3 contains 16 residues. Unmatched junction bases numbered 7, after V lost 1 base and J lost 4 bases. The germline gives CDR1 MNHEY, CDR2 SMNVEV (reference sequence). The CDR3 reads CASSLWFSGDADTQYF. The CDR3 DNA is TGTGCCAGCAGTTTATGGTTTAGCGGGGACGCAGATACGCAGTATTTT.

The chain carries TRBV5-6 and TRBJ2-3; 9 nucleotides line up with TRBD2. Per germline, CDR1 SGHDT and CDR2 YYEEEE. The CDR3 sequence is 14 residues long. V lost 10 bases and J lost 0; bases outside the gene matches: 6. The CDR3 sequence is CAPGAGGSTDTQYF. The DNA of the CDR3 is TGTGCCCCGGGAGCGGGAGGAAGCACAGATACGCAGTATTTT.